This T cell receptor beta chain was sequenced during a study of shared clonotypes between healthy human individuals. Whole-study findings and limits: Sharing of clonotypes among donors was expected to vary with sequencing depth.

A remark on this clone: What it recognizes is unknown. The sample has other DNA sequences that encode this CDR3 too.

The germline V gene encodes CDR1 SGHVS and CDR2 FNYEAQ. Deletions cut 5 bases from V and 2 bases from J, with 15 bases between. This CDR3 comprises 15 residues. Several immunoSEQ 96-well plates shared each subset's DNA, each plate a replicate. Tens of thousands of T cell genomes, or about 290 ng DNA, went into unsorted PBMC replicate PCRs. It was on ten immunoSEQ deep assay plates that unsorted PBMC DNA was sequenced. TCRdb's copy holds only in-frame clones and misses some; the assay was immunoSEQ multiplex PCR. The sample holds a few hundred thousand clones, roughly 85% seen once. This clonotype was sampled from a woman in her thirties or forties in good health. Some clones in this sample may be carry-over from other donors' samples. Sequencing used PBMCs. The chain joins TRBV7-6 to TRBJ1-1; TRBD1 might be the D (6 bases). The CDR3 bases are TGTGCCAGCAGCCAGTGGACAGCCAGAAACACTGAAGCTTTCTTT. It specifies CASSQWTARNTEAFF.